The T cell receptor (beta chain) under discussion was sequenced for a study of T cells in localized non-small cell lung cancer. Findings of the study overall: Within adjacent lung there appeared a median approximately 60 of the top 100 tumor clones.

Assay: immunoSEQ multiplex PCR; the TCRdb copy retains only in-frame clones and omits some. The data contain about 940 clones, 20% of them singletons. This clone occurred a few times. Its antigen is undetermined. The germline V gene has CDR1 MNHGY and CDR2 SAAAGT. This CDR3 contains 13 residues. V lost 7 bases, J lost 6 bases, and 16 bases lay in between. Sample: normal lung tissue next to the tumor, taken before any cancer treatment. The sequence was obtained from a man aged 35-69 years with stage III squamous cell lung carcinoma. The chain employs TRBV6-8 and TRBJ2-7; D is undetermined. Written as DNA, the CDR3 is TGTGCCAGCATCGACCGTTTTGGTAGCGAGCAGTACTTC. This sequence encodes CASIDRFGSEQYF.